Sequencing of this T cell receptor beta chain was carried out in a study of blood T cell repertoires in COVID-19. Study information: Acute and convalescent COVID-19 specimens originated in the United States, Italy and Spain. The analysed material was cDNA or gDNA that came from T cells, B-cell-depleted T cells, or PBMCs.

This clone was observed a handful of times. Methods used by the authors: Quantification of nucleated cells was approximated via reference gene primer amplification. Produced via immunoSEQ multiplex PCR; TCRdb's table is partial and in-frame only. V, J and clone size were drawn from that table, and D and trimming were deduced from the DNA. The sample carries fewer than 85,000 clones, about 88% recorded once. Germline V gives CDR1 SGHNT, CDR2 YYREEE (reference sequence). J gave up 3 bases and V 3 bases, and 3 bases lay outside the gene matches. The CDR3 sequence is 13 residues long. The chain links TRBV5-4 to TRBJ2-7, with TRBD1 matching 7 bases. The sample consisted of peripheral blood. The receptor comes from a human donor in a cohort sampled during active COVID-19. CDR3 sequence (DNA): TGTGCCAGCAGCTCCGGACAGGTCTACGAGCAGTACTTC. As protein: CASSSGQVYEQYF. The variable domain in full, with the rest retrieved from reference TRBV5-4 and TRBJ2-7, is ETGVTQSPTHLIKTRGQQVTLRCSSQSGHNTVSWYQQALGQGPQFIFQYYREEENGRGNFPPRFSGLQFPNYSSELNVNALELDDSALYLCASSSGQVYEQYFGPGTRLTVT.